This T cell receptor beta chain appears in the sequencing data of a study of early T cells in non-severe SARS-CoV-2 infection. This CDR3 has 13 amino acids. Trimming removed 5 bases at V and 1 base at J, with 8 bases between. Germline V CDR1 and CDR2: KGHSH, LQKENI. The TCR library protocol attached unique molecular identifiers to the individual cDNA molecules. MiXCR, run by TCRdb on the 5' RACE reads, gives a single entry per CDR3 protein. This sample has roughly 48,000 distinct CDR3 sequences; 5.6% occur once, and the top ten carry roughly 4.5%. The rearrangement joins TRBV18 to TRBJ1-1; D not resolved. The sequencing input was whole blood. This clonotype originated in an adult who was a healthcare worker with PCR-confirmed SARS-CoV-2 infection or an uninfected control (not recorded which). DNA of the CDR3: TGTGCCAGCTCAAGGCCAGCGAACACTGAAGCTTTCTTT. This gives the protein CASSRPANTEAFF.